This T cell receptor beta chain was recovered during a study of T cell changes during pregnancy in multiple sclerosis. Sequencing was performed with immunoSEQ multiplex PCR; in TCRdb, only in-frame clones are kept and a portion is missing. The table records around 30,000 clones, 75% to 95% of them present only once. Germline CDR1 LNHDA, CDR2 SQIVND (reference sequence). This CDR3 has 16 amino acids. V lost 3 bases to trimming and J lost 0 bases; unmatched junction nucleotides: 5. This receptor was obtained from a female donor with multiple sclerosis, enrolled in a pregnancy study. The chain recombines TRBV19 with TRBJ2-1; 7 bases match TRBD2. Sequences were derived from CD8+ T cells from peripheral blood mononuclear cells, sampled in the second trimester of pregnancy. The CDR3 DNA follows: TGTGCCAGTAGTATCGCCGGGGGGAGCTCCTACAATGAGCAGTTCTTC. Its translation is CASSIAGGSSYNEQFF. The complete variable domain, with remaining parts taken from reference TRBV19 and TRBJ2-1, reads DGGITQSPKYLFRKEGQNVTLSCEQNLNHDAMYWYRQDPGQGLRLIYYSQIVNDFQKGDIAEGYSVSREKKESFPLTVTSAQKNPTAFYLCASSIAGGSSYNEQFFGPGTRLTVL.